Listed here are 32 T cell receptor beta chains from one sample, sequenced in a study of cytomegalovirus exposure and HLA in healthy donors. Researchers ran the PCR with 60 Vbeta and 13 Jbeta primers. Sequenced by immunoSEQ multiplex PCR; TCRdb stores in-frame clones only, minus some. The sample records fewer than 200,000 clones, 70% to 85% being singletons. Specimen: PBMCs. These receptors came from a man aged 40-50 years in good health and CMV-seropositive.

The chain joins TRBV27 to TRBJ2-7; 11 bases agree with TRBD2. Germline CDR1 reads MNHEY; CDR2 reads SMNVEV (reference sequence). This CDR3 has 16 amino acids. J lost 5 bases, V lost 3 bases, and 9 bases had no gene match. The CDR3 DNA sequence: TGTGCCAGCAGTTTCGCTAGCGGGAGGTTCTTGCACGAGCAGTACTTC. Translation gives CASSFASGRFLHEQYF.

CDR3 in amino acids: CASSPAGGFGTDTQYF. For the CDR3, the DNA is TGCGCCAGCAGCCCAGCGGGAGGGTTCGGCACAGATACGCAGTATTTT. The V and J genes are TRBV5-1 and TRBJ2-3, with TRBD2 identical over 10 bases. The CDR3 is 16 amino acids. Germline V CDR1 and CDR2: SGHRS, YFSETQ. J lost 1 base, V lost 4 bases, and 6 bases had no gene match.

J is TRBJ2-5 and V is TRBV4-3, with 8 bases that match TRBD1. The J call may be wrong; the DNA end is better matched by TRBJ2-7. This CDR3 has 16 residues. The V gene's germline CDR1 is LGHNA and CDR2 YSLEER. CDR3 protein: CASSQEETGVGYEQYF. The CDR3 nucleotides read TGCGCCAGCAGCCAAGAAGAGACAGGGGTCGGGTACGAGCAGTACTTC.

This clone was recorded a few times. This chain connects TRBV6-6 to TRBJ2-3; 10 nucleotides align to TRBD1. The junction had 4 bases not matched to a gene; V was cut back by 2 bases and J by 5 bases. The V gene's germline CDR1 is MNHNY and CDR2 SVGAGI (reference sequence). CDR3 length: 15 amino acids. CDR3 bases: TGTGCCAGCAGTTACAGACAGGGGGCGGGAGATACGCAGTATTTT. It translates to CASSYRQGAGDTQYF.

CDR3: CASSLEGAQQPQHF. DNA for the CDR3: TGCGCCAGCAGCTTGGAAGGGGCCCAACAGCCCCAGCATTTT. The chain uses TRBV5-1 and TRBJ1-5, with D perhaps matching TRBD1 (5 bases). The CDR3 loop spans 14 amino acids. The V and J ends lost 0 bases and 7 bases respectively, with 11 bases between them. Per the germline V gene, CDR1 is SGHRS and CDR2 is YFSETQ.

The J gene is TRBJ2-7, the V gene TRBV2, with D uncertain. V was trimmed by 4 bases and J by 1 base, leaving 11 bases between them. CDR3 size: 14 residues. The V gene's germline CDR1 is SNHLY and CDR2 FYNNEI. DNA of the CDR3: TGTGCCAGCAGTGCTCCGACAAGATCCTACGAGCAGTACTTC. This codes for CASSAPTRSYEQYF. Based on the CDR3 plus reference TRBV2 and TRBJ2-7, the full variable domain is EPEVTQTPSHQVTQMGQEVILRCVPISNHLYFYWYRQILGQKVEFLVSFYNNEISEKSEIFDDQFSVERPDGSNFTLKIRSTKLEDSAMYFCASSAPTRSYEQYFGPGTRLTVT.

The V gene is TRBV7-9, the J gene TRBJ2-1; TRBD2 aligns across 9 bases. The CDR3 has 17 residues. The germline V gene encodes CDR1 SEHNR and CDR2 FQNEAQ (reference sequence). V lost 1 base, J lost 5 bases, and 9 bases stayed unmatched. The CDR3 DNA sequence: TGTGCCAGCAGCTTAGTGAGTTTCGGACTAGCGAACAATGAGCAGTTCTTC. Protein product: CASSLVSFGLANNEQFF.

The chain uses TRBV7-2 and TRBJ2-1, with TRBD2 matching 7 bases. The germline gives CDR1 SGHTA, CDR2 FQGNSA. Germline trimming cut 3 bases from V and 7 bases from J; bases unmatched to any gene: 9. This CDR3 comprises 15 residues. DNA of the CDR3: TGTGCCAGCAGCTTCACCTTGGGGGAGGGGAATGAGCAGTTCTTC. Its translation is CASSFTLGEGNEQFF.

This clone has a handful of counts. The chain recombines TRBV27 with TRBJ1-5, with D perhaps TRBD1 (5 bases). This CDR3 comprises 16 residues. Trimming pared 8 bases from V and 0 bases from J, leaving 17 bases between. Germline assignment: CDR1 MNHEY and CDR2 SMNVEV (reference sequence). The CDR3, as DNA: TGTGCCAGCGGACCTGCACAGGTGGGTAGCAATCAGCCCCAGCATTTT. Its protein product is CASGPAQVGSNQPQHF.

The chain couples TRBV7-9 to TRBJ2-5; possible D gene TRBD1, 6 bases. CDR1 is SEHNR, CDR2 FQNEAQ, per germline (reference sequence). This CDR3 contains 15 residues. V lost 1 base to trimming and J lost 5 bases, with 14 bases between them. This chain's CDR3 is CASSLESGTRETQYF. The CDR3 DNA reads as TGTGCCAGCAGCTTAGAGTCGGGGACAAGGGAGACCCAGTACTTC.

The genes are TRBV7-8 and TRBJ1-6, with D unresolved. CDR1 and CDR2 (germline): SGHVS, FQNEAQ. This CDR3 is 16 amino acids long. V gave up 7 bases and J gave up 3 bases, with 16 bases separating them. CDR3 amino acids: CASTFSTDYYNSPLHF. In DNA, the CDR3 is TGTGCCAGCACCTTTTCAACAGACTACTATAATTCACCCCTCCACTTT.

The chain combines TRBV7-2 with TRBJ2-7; 11 bases map to TRBD2. Trimming cost V 4 bases and J 2 bases; bases outside gene matches: 13. Germline V gene lookup returns CDR1 SGHTA and CDR2 FQGNSA. CDR3 size: 18 residues. The CDR3 nucleotides read TGTGCCAGCAGCTCTAGCATTGGGTTAGCGGGAGGGACCTACGAGCAGTACTTC. Protein sequence: CASSSSIGLAGGTYEQYF.

This chain uses TRBV10-3 with TRBJ1-2; 7 nucleotides match TRBD1. Trimming cost V 10 bases and J 0 bases; bases outside gene matches: 5. This CDR3 contains 13 residues. Germline V gene sequence: CDR1 ENHRY, CDR2 SYGVKD. The CDR3 protein is CATGTDTNYGYTF. CDR3 in DNA: TGTGCCACGGGGACAGATACTAACTATGGCTACACCTTC.

The chain recombines TRBV30 with TRBJ2-7; 7 positions match TRBD1. The CDR3 extends over 15 amino acids. CDR1 is GTSNPN, CDR2 SVGIG, per germline (reference sequence). V lost 4 bases to trimming and J lost 12 bases; unmatched junction nucleotides: 21. CDR3 in amino acids: CAWTDFEGTVARRYF. The CDR3 region has the DNA TGTGCCTGGACCGACTTCGAAGGGACAGTAGCTAGGCGGTACTTC.

This chain uses TRBV7-2 with TRBJ1-2; D gene unclear. Germline V gives CDR1 SGHTA, CDR2 FQGNSA. The CDR3 length is 12 residues. Trimming removed 5 bases from V and 8 bases from J, with 12 bases in between. In DNA form, the CDR3 reads TGTGCCAGCAGCCCCAGCGCCGGAGGCTACACCTTC. Translation: CASSPSAGGYTF.

This chain uses TRBV6-1 with TRBJ1-5; 9 bases map to TRBD1. CDR1 is MNHNS and CDR2 is SASEGT in the germline V gene. The length of the CDR3 is 14 residues. V lost 4 bases to trimming and J lost 4 bases; unmatched junction nucleotides: 2. CDR3 loop: CASSAGQGNQPQHF. DNA of the CDR3: TGTGCCAGCAGTGCGGGACAGGGAAATCAGCCCCAGCATTTT.

The rearrangement links TRBV28 to TRBJ2-4, with TRBD1 as a possible D gene (5 bases). The V end lost 3 bases, the J end lost 3 bases, and 12 bases lay between the germline ends. CDR3 length equals 15 residues. Germline CDR1 and CDR2: MDHEN and SYDVKM. CDR3 amino acids: CASSFGGASKNIQYF. In nucleotides, the CDR3 is TGTGCCAGCAGTTTCGGTGGGGCCAGCAAAAACATTCAGTACTTC.

The table lists this clone with a count of one. The genes are TRBV2 and TRBJ2-3, with D perhaps matching TRBD2 (5 bases). V was pared by 8 bases and J by 5 bases, with 11 bases between. The length of the CDR3 is 12 residues. In germline, CDR1 is SNHLY, CDR2 FYNNEI. In nucleotides, the CDR3 is TGTGCCAGCCGGAACCGGGGAGATACGCAGTATTTT. It encodes CASRNRGDTQYF.

V usage is TRBV28 and J usage is TRBJ2-3; 10 nucleotides agree with TRBD2. This CDR3 is 15 amino acids long. V dropped 5 bases and J dropped 4; count of bases not matched to a gene: 6. Per germline, CDR1 MDHEN and CDR2 SYDVKM. CDR3 nucleotide sequence: TGTGCCAGCAGTGCTAGCGGGAGCGGAGCAGATACGCAGTATTTT. This translates into CASSASGSGADTQYF.

The rearrangement joins TRBV14 to TRBJ2-7; tentatively, D is TRBD2 (5 bases). The CDR3 has 15 amino acids. Germline loops: CDR1 SGHDN, CDR2 FVKESK. V lost 1 base and J 0 bases, leaving 10 bases between the germline ends. CDR3 region: CASSQGGKSSYEQYF. In nucleotides, the CDR3 is TGTGCCAGCAGCCAAGGAGGGAAAAGCTCCTACGAGCAGTACTTC.

The CDR3 DNA reads TGTGCCAGCAGTGAAGGGGTCGGTGGGGGCCTACCCAATGAGCAGTTCTTC. Translated, it gives CASSEGVGGGLPNEQFF. This chain links TRBV6-1 with TRBJ2-1; TRBD1 might be the D (6 bases). The CDR3 consists of 17 residues. Trimming removed 1 base from V and 6 bases from J, with 19 bases in between. Germline V gene lookup returns CDR1 MNHNS and CDR2 SASEGT.

The CDR3 DNA follows: TGTGCCAGCAGCCAGCCATCAGCGGGAGATTACTACGAGCAGTACTTC. Residues: CASSQPSAGDYYEQYF. V is TRBV5-6 and J is TRBJ2-7, with 8 nucleotides matching TRBD2. Germline assignment: CDR1 SGHDT and CDR2 YYEEEE. The CDR3 consists of 16 residues. V gave up 4 bases and J gave up 3 bases; unmatched junction bases: 12.

The chain combines TRBV6-1 with TRBJ1-2, with D perhaps matching TRBD1 (6 bases). The CDR3 consists of 13 residues. V lost 2 bases, J lost 7 bases, and 11 bases lay in between. The germline gives CDR1 MNHNS, CDR2 SASEGT. The CDR3 here is CASSESGGSGYTF. CDR3 nucleotides: TGTGCCAGCAGTGAATCGGGGGGCTCTGGCTACACCTTC.

The rearrangement joins TRBV6-6 to TRBJ1-2, with 7 bases lining up with TRBD1. Trimming removed 6 bases from V and 4 bases from J; junction bases left unmatched: 5. CDR1 and CDR2 (germline): MNHNY, SVGAGI (reference sequence). This CDR3 spans 13 amino acids. CDR3 in amino acids: CASSRQGSYGYTF. DNA of the CDR3: TGTGCCAGCAGCAGACAGGGTAGCTATGGCTACACCTTC.

The V call is TRBV18, the J call TRBJ2-1, with TRBD1 identical over 7 bases. Unmatched junction bases numbered 17, after V lost 3 bases and J lost 6 bases. Germline V gene data show CDR1 as KGHSH and CDR2 as LQKENI. The CDR3 contains 18 residues. CDR3 amino acids: CASSPPGRGNPGANEQFF. CDR3 bases: TGTGCCAGCTCACCCCCGGGCAGGGGGAATCCTGGGGCCAATGAGCAGTTCTTC.

This clone appeared a single time. The genes are TRBV7-2 and TRBJ1-5, with a weak D call TRBD1 (6 bases). With 6 bases removed from V and 4 bases from J, the gap between germline ends came to 10 bases. Germline values: CDR1 SGHTA, CDR2 FQGNSA. CDR3 size: 13 residues. The CDR3, as DNA: TGTGCCAGCAGGAGACAGGTGAATCAGCCCCAGCATTTT. It codes for CASRRQVNQPQHF.

The chain employs TRBV18 and TRBJ1-2; TRBD1 matches 7 bases. The V gene end was trimmed by 3 bases and the J gene end by 2 bases; junction bases not matched to a gene: 3. Germline V gene data show CDR1 as KGHSH and CDR2 as LQKENI. CDR3 length: 14 residues. The DNA of the CDR3 is TGTGCCAGCTCACCTACGGACAGGAACTATGGCTACACCTTC. Protein product: CASSPTDRNYGYTF.

The CDR3 coding sequence is TGCGCCAGCAGCTTGAGTCTCGCGGGAGGGGGGGTATACGAGCAGTACTTC. This gives the protein CASSLSLAGGGVYEQYF. This rearrangement joins TRBV5-1 to TRBJ2-7, with 9 bases aligning to TRBD2. Germline V gene sequence: CDR1 SGHRS, CDR2 YFSETQ. This CDR3 is built from 17 residues. With V trimmed by 1 base and J by 4 bases, 12 bases remained unmatched.

In DNA, the CDR3 is TGCGCCAGCAGCTTGGAAGGTGGCAGGCGCCTCCTTGGCTATGGCTACACCTTC. Translating it yields CASSLEGGRRLLGYGYTF. The chain recombines TRBV5-1 with TRBJ1-2; D is unclear. Trimming removed 0 bases from V and 4 bases from J, with 22 bases in between. The CDR3 has 18 amino acids. CDR1 SGHRS and CDR2 YFSETQ come from the germline V gene.

The chain carries TRBV10-3 and TRBJ1-1; 8 bases match TRBD1. Germline trimming cut 4 bases from V and 0 bases from J; bases unmatched to any gene: 7. Germline V gene sequence: CDR1 ENHRY, CDR2 SYGVKD. This CDR3 spans 16 amino acids. The CDR3 bases are TGTGCCATCAGTGGGATTACAGGGGGTATGAACACTGAAGCTTTCTTT. Translating gives CAISGITGGMNTEAFF.

With regard to this clone: The junction shows a germline mismatch at one end, possibly a read error. The chain joins TRBV25-1 to TRBJ1-2; TRBD1 aligns across 8 bases. Looked up from germline, CDR1 is MGHDK and CDR2 is SYGVNS. This CDR3 is 15 amino acids long. DNA of the CDR3: TGTGCGAGCAGGGGTTCGACAGGGGCTTTTTATGGCTACACCTTC. It encodes CASRGSTGAFYGYTF.

This chain connects TRBV5-1 to TRBJ2-6, with a possible D match to TRBD1 (6 bases). The CDR3 has 15 residues. CDR1 SGHRS and CDR2 YFSETQ come from the germline V gene. V shed 1 base and J shed 4 bases, with 9 bases lying between them. CDR3: CASSLTGTGANVLTF. The CDR3 DNA follows: TGCGCCAGCAGCTTGACAGGGACAGGGGCCAACGTCCTGACTTTC.